A selection of T cell receptor beta chains follows, all from one sample in a study of T-cell memory formation after mild COVID-19. MiXCR, run by TCRdb on the 5' RACE reads, gives a single entry per CDR3 protein. Of around 250,000 distinct CDR3 sequences in the sample, around 15% were seen once. Source material: PBMCs or a T cell subset sorted from them (not recorded which). All receptors come from a man between 18 and 29 years old who had mild COVID-19 (a few samples of this study predate the infection). Cell type and time point are not known. CDR3s include the opening cysteine and the closing phenylalanine or tryptophan. The D gene is left open where the match is weak. The listing skips clone size in some rows; elsewhere it reads once, few, many or a size class.

>-|TRBV14|-|TRBJ2-1
CASSPLGLRYNEQFF
TGTGCCAGCAGCCCGCTCGGGCTGCGCTACAATGAGCAGTTCTTC
>few|TRBV20-1|-|TRBJ1-1
CSARGTAMNTEAFF
TGCAGTGCTAGAGGGACGGCCATGAACACTGAAGCTTTCTTT
>-|TRBV28|-|TRBJ1-2
CASAPGTVIYGYTF
TGTGCCAGCGCCCCCGGGACCGTCATCTATGGCTACACCTTC
>few|TRBV6-5|-|TRBJ2-1
CASSYSTPRNEQFF
TGTGCCAGCAGTTACTCGACCCCCCGGAATGAGCAGTTCTTC
>-|TRBV10-3|-|TRBJ1-2
CAISLREKNGYTF
TGTGCCATCAGCCTACGGGAAAAAAATGGCTACACCTTC
>few|TRBV18|-|TRBJ1-1
CASSPLQGLGEAFF
TGTGCCAGCTCACCGTTACAGGGATTGGGTGAAGCTTTCTTT
>-|TRBV5-1|-|TRBJ1-1
CASSGGPSLNTEAFF
TGCGCCAGCAGTGGGGGGCCGTCTTTGAACACTGAAGCTTTCTTT
>-|TRBV20-1|-|TRBJ2-1
CSARNNEQFF
TGCAGTGCTAGAAACAATGAGCAGTTCTTC
>few|TRBV12-5|TRBD1|TRBJ2-7
CASGLVTWDRGTYEQYF
TGTGCTAGTGGTTTGGTAACTTGGGACAGGGGTACCTACGAGCAGTACTTC
>-|TRBV6-5|TRBD1|TRBJ2-7
CASTGTGSYEQYF
TGTGCCAGCACCGGGACAGGGTCCTACGAGCAGTACTTC
>few|TRBV6-6|-|TRBJ1-1
CASSYGGENTEAFF
TGTGCCAGCAGTTACGGGGGAGAGAACACTGAAGCTTTCTTT
>few|TRBV6-5|TRBD2|TRBJ2-5
CASSYSGTSLETQYF
TGTGCCAGCAGTTACTCCGGGACTAGCCTAGAGACCCAGTACTTC
>many|TRBV6-2/TRBV6-3|-|TRBJ2-3
CASRQVRDTDTQYF
TGTGCCAGCAGACAGGTCCGAGACACAGATACGCAGTATTTT
>many|TRBV5-1|TRBD2|TRBJ2-1
CASSLGRGAVEQFF
TGCGCCAGCAGCTTGGGGCGGGGGGCAGTTGAGCAGTTCTTC
>-|TRBV20-1|-|TRBJ2-7
CSARKWAVLTYEQYF
TGCAGTGCTAGAAAATGGGCAGTCCTCACCTACGAGCAGTACTTC
>few|TRBV5-1|TRBD1|TRBJ2-5
CASRRTGEGETQYF
TGCGCCAGCAGACGGACAGGGGAGGGCGAGACCCAGTACTTC
>few|TRBV9|-|TRBJ2-3
CASSVAPRTSTDTQYF
TGTGCCAGCAGCGTAGCCCCCAGGACTAGCACAGATACGCAGTATTTT
>-|TRBV19|-|TRBJ1-2
CASRAARRYTF
TGTGCCAGTAGGGCAGCTCGTCGCTACACCTTC
>few|TRBV20-1|-|TRBJ1-5
CSASTHTANQPQHF
TGCAGTGCTAGTACTCACACCGCCAATCAGCCCCAGCATTTT
>few|TRBV6-6|-|TRBJ1-6
CASSYSDLGRSSPLHF
TGTGCCAGCAGTTACTCCGACCTTGGACGGAGTTCACCCCTCCACTTT
>few|TRBV3-1|-|TRBJ1-2
CASSQEGQHGYTF
TGTGCCAGCAGCCAAGAGGGGCAGCATGGCTACACCTTC
>-|TRBV6-5|TRBD1|TRBJ1-1
CASSARDRGRLAFF
TGTGCCAGCAGTGCTCGGGACAGGGGGCGGTTGGCTTTCTTT
>few|TRBV27|-|TRBJ2-2
CASSLFLDSDPNTGELFF
TGTGCCAGCAGTTTATTCCTGGACTCCGACCCGAACACCGGGGAGCTGTTTTTT
>few|TRBV27|-|TRBJ1-1
CASKPWSNLNTEAFF
TGTGCCAGCAAGCCGTGGTCTAACTTGAACACTGAAGCTTTCTTT
>few|TRBV6-2/TRBV6-3|-|TRBJ1-2
CASTNPPGAYGYTF
TGTGCCAGCACCAACCCCCCAGGGGCCTATGGCTACACCTTC
>-|TRBV6-5|-|TRBJ2-3
CASNDRHTDTQYF
TGTGCCAGCAACGACAGACACACAGATACGCAGTATTTT
>-|TRBV4-2|-|TRBJ2-1
CASSQDTQVPYNEQFF
TGTGCCAGCAGCCAAGATACCCAGGTCCCCTACAATGAGCAGTTCTTC
>few|TRBV6-2/TRBV6-3|TRBD1|TRBJ2-7
CASGEGAKQYF
TGTGCCAGCGGCGAGGGGGCAAAGCAGTACTTC
>-|TRBV9|-|TRBJ1-2
CASSAAGSTGYGYTF
TGTGCCAGCAGCGCCGCGGGATCTACCGGCTATGGCTACACCTTC
>few|TRBV5-1|TRBD1|TRBJ2-2
CASSGDRSTGELFF
TGCGCCAGCAGCGGGGACAGATCCACCGGGGAGCTGTTTTTT